The 10 T cell receptor beta chains listed next were all sequenced from one sample in a study of response to subunit inactivated influenza vaccine. TCRdb re-derived calls from the RT-PCR reads in MiXCR, one entry per CDR3 protein. The table lists some 500,000 distinct CDR3 sequences, 13% of them singletons. Material: PBMCs from blood, obtained 40 to 50 days after vaccination. The receptors originated from a man aged 45-65 years who received an inactivated influenza vaccine.

CDR3 loop: CASQGQGSNTGELFF. CDR3 DNA: TGTGCCAGCCAGGGACAGGGGTCGAACACCGGGGAGCTGTTTTTT. The rearrangement links TRBV28 to TRBJ2-2; 10 nucleotides align to TRBD1. This CDR3 is built from 15 residues. V shed 8 bases, J shed 0 bases, and the junction held 3 bases outside the gene matches. Germline V lookup: CDR1 MDHEN, CDR2 SYDVKM.

At least ten counts were recorded for this clonotype. The gene calls are TRBV7-2 and TRBJ2-5, with D possibly matching TRBD1 (5 bases). Trimming took 3 bases from V and 2 from J, leaving 13 bases between them. The V gene's germline CDR1 is SGHTA and CDR2 FQGNSA. This CDR3 spans 15 amino acids. This CDR3 is CASSFDAGPQETQYF. The CDR3 nucleotides read TGTGCCAGCAGCTTCGATGCAGGGCCACAAGAGACCCAGTACTTC.

This clonotype has more than one count but fewer than ten. V usage is TRBV12-3 or TRBV12-4 and J usage is TRBJ2-5; possibly TRBD1 or TRBD2 for D (5 bases each). V lost 3 bases to trimming and J lost 3 bases, with 11 bases between them. This CDR3 comprises 14 residues. The CDR3 DNA follows: TGTGCCAGCAGTTTTCGGGGCCAGGAAGAGACCCAGTACTTC. Protein product: CASSFRGQEETQYF.

DNA of the CDR3: TGCAGCGTTATGACAGGCGGGATCTACGAGCAGTACTTC. Residues: CSVMTGGIYEQYF. V gene TRBV29-1 combines with J gene TRBJ2-7; D is tentatively TRBD1 or TRBD2 (6 bases each). The germline V and J ends were trimmed by 5 bases and 3 bases, with 14 bases remaining between them. From germline, CDR1 is SQVTM and CDR2 ANQGSEA. This CDR3 region has 13 residues.

The V gene is TRBV14, the J gene TRBJ2-6; D unclear. The CDR3 loop spans 16 amino acids. The germline V gene has CDR1 SGHDN and CDR2 FVKESK. Trimming shortened V by 6 bases and J by 0 bases, and 12 bases separated the two germline ends. CDR3 DNA: TGTGCCAGCAGTCGAGGACGGCTCTCTGGGGCCAACGTCCTGACTTTC. It yields the protein CASSRGRLSGANVLTF.

This clonotype has just one count. The genes are TRBV12-3 or TRBV12-4 and TRBJ2-5; TRBD1 agrees at 12 bases. Trimming at V came to 7 bases and at J to 4 bases, leaving 13 bases not matched to a gene. The length of the CDR3 is 17 residues. CDR3 sequence reads: CASKDGDRGLWGETQYF. For the CDR3, the DNA is TGTGCCAGCAAGGACGGGGACAGGGGGCTATGGGGAGAGACCCAGTACTTC.

This clonotype was counted a few times. V gene TRBV18 combines with J gene TRBJ1-4, with 7 bases fitting TRBD1. CDR3 size: 15 residues. Germline lookup yields CDR1 KGHSH and CDR2 LQKENI. V lost 3 bases, J lost 12 bases, and 13 bases stayed unmatched. CDR3 residues: CASSPGTARVRELFF. The CDR3 nucleotides read TGTGCCAGCTCACCGGGGACAGCCCGGGTGAGGGAACTGTTTTTT.

In DNA, the CDR3 is TGTGCCAGCAGTTCGAGGGACAGGGGGCGGCCAGATACGCAGTATTTT. It specifies CASSSRDRGRPDTQYF. The J gene is TRBJ2-3, the V gene TRBV6-5; 12 positions match TRBD1. V lost 4 bases to trimming and J lost 4 bases; unmatched junction nucleotides: 6. Germline CDR1 MNHEY, CDR2 SVGAGI. The length of the CDR3 is 16 residues.

This clonotype was seen ten or more times. V and J are TRBV12-3 or TRBV12-4 and TRBJ2-1; 7 bases match TRBD1. CDR3 size: 12 residues. Germline trimming cut 7 bases from V and 7 bases from J; bases unmatched to any gene: 4. CDR3 in amino acids: CASTRQGNEQFF. The CDR3 bases are TGTGCCAGCACCAGACAGGGAAATGAGCAGTTCTTC.

The gene calls are TRBV20-1 and TRBJ2-7; D uncertain. This CDR3 contains 13 residues. Germline V CDR1 and CDR2: DFQATT, SNEGSKA (reference sequence). Deletions cut 0 bases from V and 5 bases from J, with 11 bases between. The CDR3 region is CSARDNMFDEQYF. DNA of the CDR3: TGCAGTGCTAGAGATAATATGTTCGACGAGCAGTACTTC.